A single sample is the source of the 28 T cell receptor beta chains below, sequenced in a study of cytomegalovirus exposure and HLA in healthy donors. 13 Jbeta primers and 60 Vbeta primers were used for the PCR. Some clones are missing from TCRdb's copy, which holds only in-frame ones; the method was immunoSEQ multiplex PCR. This table holds about 140,000 clones. Sequencing used PBMCs. The origin of the receptors is a woman younger than 35 in good health and CMV-seronegative.

This chain joins TRBV5-1 and TRBJ2-4, with TRBD2 matching over 15 bases. Germline values: CDR1 SGHRS, CDR2 YFSETQ. The CDR3 runs 19 residues. With V trimmed by 2 bases and J by 8 bases, 14 bases remained unmatched. The CDR3 DNA follows: TGCGCCAGCAGCTTCAACTCCGGACTAGCGGGAGGGCCTTTTCACATTCAGTACTTC. It yields the protein CASSFNSGLAGGPFHIQYF.

The V and J genes are TRBV30 and TRBJ1-3; unclear D gene. CDR3 size: 12 residues. The germline gives CDR1 GTSNPN, CDR2 SVGIG (reference sequence). V dropped 1 base and J dropped 2 bases, with 3 bases sitting between them. The CDR3 DNA reads TGTGCCTGGAGTGGCGCTGGAAACACCATATATTTT. This translates into CAWSGAGNTIYF.

The chain couples TRBV6-5 to TRBJ1-1; TRBD1 agrees at 8 bases. Germline CDR1 MNHEY, CDR2 SVGAGI. J was trimmed by 4 bases and V by 3 bases; bases with no gene match: 4. The CDR3 is made up of 14 amino acids. The CDR3 bases are TGTGCCAGCAGTTATAGTGGACAGGGCACTGAAGCTTTCTTT. Translation gives CASSYSGQGTEAFF.

The chain uses TRBV9 and TRBJ2-3; 11 positions agree with TRBD2. The CDR3 is 17 amino acids. The V segment lost 3 bases and the J segment 6 bases; nucleotides outside the gene matches: 12. Germline V gene sequence: CDR1 SGDLS, CDR2 YYNGEE. Written as DNA, the CDR3 is TGTGCCAGCAGCGCCCGCCAACTAGCGGGGGTTTTCGATACGCAGTATTTT. It codes for CASSARQLAGVFDTQYF.

The rearrangement joins TRBV4-1 to TRBJ2-4; weak D call: TRBD1 (6 bases). CDR3 length: 14 amino acids. CDR1 is MGHRA, CDR2 YSYEKL, per germline. V was shortened by 2 bases and J by 5 bases, with 10 bases between the two germline ends. The CDR3 spells CASSQRDTQNIQYF. DNA of the CDR3: TGCGCCAGCAGCCAACGGGACACCCAAAACATTCAGTACTTC.

The CDR3 bases are TGTGCCAGCAGTTACTCTTCGTCCGGGGGGCAGCCCCAGCATTTT. It encodes CASSYSSSGGQPQHF. The chain links TRBV6-6 to TRBJ1-5; TRBD1 is a possible D gene (5 bases). CDR3 length equals 15 residues. CDR1 is MNHNY, CDR2 SVGAGI, per germline (reference sequence). Trimming took 0 bases from V and 7 from J, leaving 13 bases between them.

For the CDR3, the DNA is TGTGCCAGCAGTGATCTAGCCCAGCTAATGGCCAACTGGCCGAGTCAGCCCCAGCATTTT. This sequence encodes CASSDLAQLMANWPSQPQHF. The chain carries TRBV6-4 and TRBJ1-5, with D uncertain. V lost 3 bases and J 6 bases, leaving 30 bases between the germline ends. From germline, CDR1 is MRHNA and CDR2 SNTAGT. The CDR3 runs to 20 residues.

The V call is TRBV25-1, the J call TRBJ1-4, with 11 nucleotides matching TRBD1. CDR3 length: 14 amino acids. V was pared by 3 bases and J by 7 bases, with 1 base of the junction left unmatched. The germline V gene encodes CDR1 MGHDK and CDR2 SYGVNS. The CDR3 here is CASSEGTGGEKLFF. The CDR3, as DNA: TGTGCCAGCAGTGAGGGGACAGGGGGTGAAAAACTGTTTTTT.

The CDR3 DNA sequence: TGTGCCAGCAGTTCGCTACCGGGATCTGGGGGCTACACCTTC. Its translation: CASSSLPGSGGYTF. The chain is built from TRBV27 and TRBJ1-2, with D unclear. Germline V gene data show CDR1 as MNHEY and CDR2 as SMNVEV (reference sequence). CDR3 size: 14 residues. V lost 4 bases and J lost 8, with 17 bases in between.

V usage is TRBV7-3 and J usage is TRBJ2-1; 7 bases agree with TRBD2. The germline V gene encodes CDR1 SGHTA and CDR2 FQGTGA. Trimming removed 1 base from V and 8 bases from J; junction bases left unmatched: 8. This CDR3 region has 15 residues. The DNA for the CDR3 is TGTGCCAGCAGCTTAAGTAGCGGGTGGGGGGATGAGCAGTTCTTC. Translating gives CASSLSSGWGDEQFF.

The chain combines TRBV27 with TRBJ1-2; D remains ambiguous. The CDR3 sequence is 13 residues long. The germline V gene has CDR1 MNHEY and CDR2 SMNVEV (reference sequence). The V end was cut by 6 bases, the J end by 0 bases, with 8 bases between. The DNA for the CDR3 is TGTGCCAGCAGGCGGGGATCTAACTATGGCTACACCTTC. Translation: CASRRGSNYGYTF.

Of note for this clone: An end of the junction differs from the germline gene, which may be a read error. The genes are TRBV11-3 and TRBJ2-5; 8 bases fit TRBD2. The CDR3 is 12 residues long. Germline V gene data show CDR1 as SGHNT and CDR2 as YENEEA. CDR3: CASSWVTSGLNF. CDR3 DNA sequence: TGTGCCAGCAGCTGGGTAACTAGCGGCCTTAACTTC.

The chain is built from TRBV7-9 and TRBJ2-5; TRBD1 aligns across 7 bases. The CDR3 totals 13 residues. The germline gives CDR1 SEHNR, CDR2 FQNEAQ (reference sequence). The V gene end was trimmed by 5 bases and the J gene end by 5 bases; junction bases not matched to a gene: 5. Written as DNA, the CDR3 is TGTGCCAGCAGCCGACAGGGAGTCGAGACCCAGTACTTC. Translated: CASSRQGVETQYF.

The chain combines TRBV6-1 with TRBJ2-3; no definite D call. With 2 bases removed from V and 1 base from J, the gap between germline ends came to 7 bases. Germline-derived CDR1 and CDR2 are MNHNS and SASEGT. CDR3 length: 14 residues. DNA of the CDR3: TGTGCCAGCAGTGAATTAGTACGCACAGATACGCAGTATTTT. This encodes CASSELVRTDTQYF.

The V gene is TRBV6-5, the J gene TRBJ1-2, with TRBD1 identical over 12 bases. The CDR3 loop spans 15 amino acids. J was trimmed by 4 bases and V by 5 bases; bases with no gene match: 5. The germline V gene has CDR1 MNHEY and CDR2 SVGAGI. The CDR3 reads CASSTGTGGAYGYTF. DNA of the CDR3: TGTGCCAGCAGTACCGGGACAGGGGGCGCCTATGGCTACACCTTC.

The CDR3 sequence is CASQSWAGRGTDTQYF. The DNA of the CDR3 is TGTGCCAGCCAGTCCTGGGCGGGGAGAGGCACAGATACGCAGTATTTT. The V gene is TRBV2, the J gene TRBJ2-3; D is perhaps TRBD2 (6 bases). Trimming pared 8 bases from V and 1 base from J, leaving 19 bases between. The CDR3 is made up of 16 amino acids. Germline values: CDR1 SNHLY, CDR2 FYNNEI.

This chain uses TRBV11-2 with TRBJ2-7; the D is unclear. Deletions cut 5 bases from V and 2 bases from J, with 16 bases between. Germline V CDR1 and CDR2: SGHAT, FQNNGV. The CDR3 totals 15 residues. CDR3: CASSPRKAGTYEQYV. For the CDR3, the DNA is TGTGCCAGCAGCCCCCGCAAGGCAGGTACCTACGAGCAGTACGTC.

The genes are TRBV30 and TRBJ2-5; the D gene is possibly TRBD1 (6 bases). Germline V CDR1 and CDR2: GTSNPN, SVGIG (reference sequence). The CDR3 has 14 residues. V was shortened by 3 bases and J by 2 bases, with 13 bases between the two germline ends. In DNA form, the CDR3 reads TGTGCCTGGAGCGCTGGACAGATACAAGAGACCCAGTACTTC. As protein: CAWSAGQIQETQYF.

This rearrangement joins TRBV10-3 to TRBJ1-2; TRBD1 matches at 8 bases. CDR1 is ENHRY and CDR2 is SYGVKD in the germline V gene. V trimming: 2 bases; J trimming: 7 bases; junction bases outside the gene matches: 6. CDR3 size: 14 residues. The CDR3 sequence: CAISENRGDSGYTF. The CDR3 coding sequence is TGTGCCATCAGTGAGAACAGGGGGGATTCTGGCTACACCTTC.

For this clone: Different DNA sequences within this sample yield the same CDR3. The chain carries TRBV5-1 and TRBJ2-3, with a tentative D call TRBD2 (6 bases). V lost 1 base, J lost 3 bases, and 9 bases lay in between. The CDR3 runs to 14 residues. Germline values: CDR1 SGHRS, CDR2 YFSETQ. The CDR3 sequence: CASSLSGGTDTQYF. In DNA, the CDR3 is TGCGCCAGCAGCTTGTCCGGGGGTACAGATACGCAGTATTTT.

The CDR3, as DNA: TGTGCCAGCAGCCGAGGACAGGTCATCGGTTCACCCCTCCACTTT. Encoded protein: CASSRGQVIGSPLHF. The chain employs TRBV11-3 and TRBJ1-6; 7 nucleotides agree with TRBD1. V shed 5 bases and J 9 bases; nucleotides not matched to a gene: 10. The CDR3 is 15 residues long. Germline CDR1 reads SGHNT; CDR2 reads YENEEA.

The V gene is TRBV27, the J gene TRBJ2-2, with 7 positions matching TRBD1. The CDR3 consists of 15 residues. Germline V CDR1 and CDR2: MNHEY, SMNVEV (reference sequence). Losses at the gene ends were 5 bases for V and 1 base for J; bases not matched to a gene: 4. As DNA, the CDR3 is TGTGCCAGCAGTGACCGGGACAGGAACACCGGGGAGCTGTTTTTT. It codes for CASSDRDRNTGELFF.

The chain combines TRBV19 with TRBJ2-2, with D possibly matching TRBD1 (5 bases). V lost 6 bases to trimming and J lost 2 bases, with 10 bases between them. The CDR3 sequence is 14 residues long. The germline V gene has CDR1 LNHDA and CDR2 SQIVND (reference sequence). CDR3: CASSRQTNTGELFF. In DNA form, the CDR3 reads TGTGCCAGTAGCAGACAGACTAACACCGGGGAGCTGTTTTTT.

The chain combines TRBV6-5 with TRBJ2-1; 7 bases align to TRBD2. The germline CDR1 and CDR2 sequences are MNHEY and SVGAGI. The ends lost 2 bases at V and 9 bases at J; junction bases unmatched: 10. The CDR3 length is 15 residues. CDR3 amino acids: CASSYSAGDSGEQFF. The CDR3 coding sequence is TGTGCCAGCAGTTACAGTGCGGGGGACTCGGGTGAGCAGTTCTTC.

The chain recombines TRBV5-1 with TRBJ1-2; perhaps TRBD1 as D (6 bases). In germline, CDR1 is SGHRS, CDR2 YFSETQ. The length of the CDR3 is 15 residues. Between the trimmed V and J ends, which lost 0 bases and 4 bases, there was a span of 13 bases. CDR3 coding DNA: TGCGCCAGCAGCTTGGAGCTGGGACAAGTCTATGGCTACACCTTC. It specifies CASSLELGQVYGYTF.

The gene calls are TRBV10-3 and TRBJ1-1; 11 nucleotides line up with TRBD1. Germline CDR1 and CDR2: ENHRY and SYGVKD. The CDR3 loop spans 13 amino acids. V was clipped by 6 bases and J by 3 bases; unmatched bases: 0. CDR3: CAIRGQGDTEAFF. CDR3 nucleotide sequence: TGTGCCATCAGGGGACAGGGGGACACTGAAGCTTTCTTT.

The rearrangement joins TRBV7-3 to TRBJ2-1; 7 bases match TRBD2. CDR1 is SGHTA and CDR2 is FQGTGA in the germline V gene. The V gene end was trimmed by 2 bases and the J gene end by 2 bases; junction bases not matched to a gene: 3. CDR3 length equals 15 residues. Here the CDR3 reads CASSLAGATYNEQFF. CDR3 DNA sequence: TGTGCCAGCAGCTTAGCGGGAGCCACCTACAATGAGCAGTTCTTC.

The rearrangement links TRBV15 to TRBJ1-4, with D perhaps TRBD1 (5 bases). This CDR3 comprises 15 residues. Trimming took 0 bases from V and 4 from J, leaving 9 bases between them. CDR1 LNHNV and CDR2 YYDKDF come from the germline V gene (reference sequence). In nucleotides, the CDR3 is TGTGCCACCAGCAGAGATGGGGCTTTTAATGAAAAACTGTTTTTT. As protein: CATSRDGAFNEKLFF.